The source of this T cell receptor (beta chain) is a study of blood T cell repertoires in COVID-19. Looking at the study overall: PBMCs, B-cell-depleted T cells, or T cells provided the cDNA or gDNA that made up the material.

Seattle patient enrollment occurred during active infection, with longitudinal follow-up thereafter. Authors' methods: The assay estimated nucleated cells by amplifying reference gene primers. The repertoire was sequenced with immunoSEQ multiplex PCR; TCRdb's copy has only in-frame clones and lacks some. V and J calls and clone size follow that table, whereas D and trimming were derived from the DNA. The repertoire consists of 130,000 or so clones, with around 86% occurring once and the leading ten covering over 10%. V gave up 5 bases and J gave up 4 bases; unmatched junction bases: 4. Per germline, CDR1 SGHRS and CDR2 YFSETQ. This CDR3 is built from 15 residues.

This sequence joins TRBV5-1 and TRBJ2-2; 11 bases align to TRBD1. The TCR originated in a woman between 65 and 79 years old with COVID-19, enrolled during active disease. Sequenced: peripheral blood. The CDR3 region is CASSPGQGVTGELFF. In DNA, the CDR3 is TGCGCCAGCAGTCCGGGACAGGGGGTCACCGGGGAGCTGTTTTTT. The full variable domain, its missing parts supplied by reference TRBV5-1 and TRBJ2-2, is KAGVTQTPRYLIKTRGQQVTLSCSPISGHRSVSWYQQTPGQGLQFLFEYFSETQRNKGNFPGRFSGRQFSNSRSEMNVSTLELGDSALYLCASSPGQGVTGELFFGEGSRLTVL.